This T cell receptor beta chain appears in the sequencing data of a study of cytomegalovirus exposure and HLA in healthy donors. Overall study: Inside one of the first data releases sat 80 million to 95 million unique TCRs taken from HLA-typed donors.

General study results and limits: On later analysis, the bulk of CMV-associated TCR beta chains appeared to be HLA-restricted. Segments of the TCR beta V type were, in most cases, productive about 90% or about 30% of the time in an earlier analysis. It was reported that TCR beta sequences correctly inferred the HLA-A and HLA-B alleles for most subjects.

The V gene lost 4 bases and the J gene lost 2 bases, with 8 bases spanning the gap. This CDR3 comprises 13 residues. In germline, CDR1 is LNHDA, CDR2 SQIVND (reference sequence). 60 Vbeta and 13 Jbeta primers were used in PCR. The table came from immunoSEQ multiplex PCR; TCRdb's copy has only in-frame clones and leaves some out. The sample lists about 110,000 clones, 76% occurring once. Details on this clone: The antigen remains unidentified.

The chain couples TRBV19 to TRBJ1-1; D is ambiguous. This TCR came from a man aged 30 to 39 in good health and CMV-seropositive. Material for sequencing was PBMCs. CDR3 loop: CASSRWSNTEAFF. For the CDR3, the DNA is TGTGCCAGTAGTAGGTGGAGTAACACTGAAGCTTTCTTT.